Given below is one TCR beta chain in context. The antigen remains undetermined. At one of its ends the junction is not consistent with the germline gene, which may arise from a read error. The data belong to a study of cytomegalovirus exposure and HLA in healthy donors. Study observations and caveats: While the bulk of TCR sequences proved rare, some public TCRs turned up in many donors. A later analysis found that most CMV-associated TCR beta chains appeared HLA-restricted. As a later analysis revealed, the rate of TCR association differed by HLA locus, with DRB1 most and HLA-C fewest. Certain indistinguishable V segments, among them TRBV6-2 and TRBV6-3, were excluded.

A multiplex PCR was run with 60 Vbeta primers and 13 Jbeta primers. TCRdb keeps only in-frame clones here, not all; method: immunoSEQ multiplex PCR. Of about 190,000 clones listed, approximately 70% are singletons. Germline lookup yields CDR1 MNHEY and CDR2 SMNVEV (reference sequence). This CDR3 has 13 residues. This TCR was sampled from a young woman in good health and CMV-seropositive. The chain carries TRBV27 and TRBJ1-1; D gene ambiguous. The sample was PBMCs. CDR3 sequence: CACSLPPPAEAFF. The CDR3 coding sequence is TGTGCCTGCAGTTTACCCCCTCCCGCTGAAGCTTTCTTT.